The T cell receptor (beta chain) described here comes from a study of blood T cell repertoires in COVID-19. Measured with immunoSEQ multiplex PCR; TCRdb has only the in-frame clones, and not every one. The sample carries tens of thousands of clones, about 89% recorded once. Germline V gives CDR1 LGHDT, CDR2 YNNKEL (reference sequence). V lost 1 base and J lost 4, with 13 bases in between. This CDR3 has 15 amino acids. The chain employs TRBV3-1 (or the pseudogene TRBV3-2) and TRBJ1-2, with D unresolved. This clonotype was obtained from a man between 60 and 70 years old with COVID-19, enrolled during active disease. Sequencing input: peripheral blood. The CDR3 protein is CASSQALSEGYGYTF. CDR3 bases: TGTGCCAGCAGCCAAGCTCTATCGGAGGGCTATGGCTACACCTTC.